Included here is one T cell receptor (beta chain) sequence, with context. The read ends 3 residues shy of where the CDR3 ends; the end is completed using the germline J gene. This specimen belongs to a study of T cells in women clearing cervical HPV infection. Method: immunoSEQ multiplex PCR; TCRdb's copy keeps in-frame clones and lacks some. Its listing shows about 8,400 clones. V dropped 4 bases and J dropped 6 bases, with 18 bases sitting between them. This CDR3 contains 15 residues. Germline CDR1 is SGHRS and CDR2 is YFSETQ. The sequencing input was blood buffy coat. The gene calls are TRBV5-1 and TRBJ2-3; a possible D gene is TRBD1 (5 bases). The receptor's source is a woman between 18 and 70 years old with a cervical HPV16 infection that either progressed to CIN3+ or cleared (not recorded which). The CDR3 bases that were read are TGCGCCAGCAGCCAAGGACACAATGTTGGGGATACG. Translating it yields CASSQGHNVGDT. The entire CDR3 reads CASSQGHNVGDTQYF.